The 22 T cell receptor beta chains below come from one sample, sequenced in a study of blood T cell repertoires in COVID-19. Only in-frame clones appear in the TCRdb table, and some are missing; sequencing was by immunoSEQ multiplex PCR. The sample holds roughly 400,000 clones; approximately 87% are singletons and the top ten take 10%. The source material was PBMCs or T cells enriched from blood (not recorded which). The receptors stem from a woman in her forties or fifties who had recovered from COVID-19.

This clone was counted between two and nine times. The J gene is TRBJ1-1, the V gene TRBV29-1; D ambiguous. Per the germline V gene, CDR1 is SQVTM and CDR2 is ANQGSEA. V shed 4 bases and J shed 4 bases, with 10 bases lying between them. The CDR3 loop spans 12 amino acids. The CDR3 DNA sequence: TGCAGCGTTGTAACGGTAAGCACTGAAGCTTTCTTT. It encodes CSVVTVSTEAFF.

The CDR3 spells CASSLVVSSGKETQYF. DNA of the CDR3: TGTGCCAGCAGCTTAGTTGTGTCTAGCGGCAAAGAGACCCAGTACTTC. V is TRBV7-6 and J is TRBJ2-5, with 7 bases fitting TRBD2. Unmatched junction bases numbered 8, after V lost 1 base and J lost 3 bases. Germline loops: CDR1 SGHVS, CDR2 FNYEAQ. The CDR3 is made up of 16 amino acids.

The V gene is TRBV5-1, the J gene TRBJ2-1; D perhaps matches TRBD1 (6 bases). The CDR3 totals 19 residues. The V gene's germline CDR1 is SGHRS and CDR2 YFSETQ. The V end was cut by 2 bases, the J end by 3 bases, with 24 bases between. The CDR3 region is CASSLGQHGEAVGYNEQFF. The CDR3 nucleotides read TGCGCCAGCAGCTTAGGACAGCACGGGGAAGCCGTTGGCTACAATGAGCAGTTCTTC. Supplemented by reference TRBV5-1 and TRBJ2-1, the full variable domain reads KAGVTQTPRYLIKTRGQQVTLSCSPISGHRSVSWYQQTPGQGLQFLFEYFSETQRNKGNFPGRFSGRQFSNSRSEMNVSTLELGDSALYLCASSLGQHGEAVGYNEQFFGPGTRLTVL.

This chain joins TRBV10-3 and TRBJ1-1; D remains unclear. With 9 bases removed from V and 8 bases from J, the gap between germline ends came to 19 bases. Germline V CDR1 and CDR2: ENHRY, SYGVKD. The CDR3 spans 13 residues. Written as DNA, the CDR3 is TGTGCCATTAGTCCGGGGTCCTCATCCGAAGCTTTCTTT. Translated, it gives CAISPGSSSEAFF.

The chain joins TRBV28 to TRBJ2-1; possibly TRBD2 for D (5 bases). V dropped 0 bases and J dropped 4 bases, with 10 bases sitting between them. Germline lookup yields CDR1 MDHEN and CDR2 SYDVKM. This CDR3 spans 15 amino acids. The DNA for the CDR3 is TGTGCCAGCAGTTTATGGGCGGAGCGGTACAATGAGCAGTTCTTC. This encodes CASSLWAERYNEQFF.

V usage is TRBV2 and J usage is TRBJ1-1; D is ambiguous. CDR3 size: 11 residues. Germline CDR1 and CDR2: SNHLY and FYNNEI. Trimming cost V 4 bases and J 10 bases, with 10 bases left between them. This CDR3 is CASSVFGIAFF. The DNA of the CDR3 is TGTGCCAGCAGTGTATTCGGGATAGCTTTCTTT.

The V call is TRBV7-6, the J call TRBJ2-5; TRBD2 agrees at 11 bases. J was trimmed by 4 bases and V by 2 bases; bases with no gene match: 3. The CDR3 spans 15 residues. Germline CDR1 reads SGHVS; CDR2 reads FNYEAQ. The CDR3 nucleotides read TGTGCCAGCAGCTTATTAGCGGGGGGGCCAGAGACCCAGTACTTC. Residues: CASSLLAGGPETQYF. The full variable domain, rest sourced from reference TRBV7-6 and TRBJ2-5, is GAGVSQSPRYKVTKRGQDVALRCDPISGHVSLYWYRQALGQGPEFLTYFNYEAQQDKSGLPNDRFSAERPEGSISTLTIQRTEQRDSAMYRCASSLLAGGPETQYFGPGTRLLVL.

This clone was detected a few times. This chain joins TRBV28 and TRBJ1-2, with 7 bases matching TRBD1. The V gene's germline CDR1 is MDHEN and CDR2 SYDVKM. The CDR3 is made up of 15 amino acids. With 6 bases clipped from V and 8 bases from J, the junction kept 15 bases outside the gene matches. CDR3 in amino acids: CASRGPDRPTGGYTF. DNA for the CDR3: TGTGCCAGCAGGGGGCCGGACAGGCCCACGGGGGGCTACACCTTC.

The chain carries TRBV7-8 and TRBJ1-4, with D uncertain. The CDR3 is 16 amino acids. V shed 1 base and J shed 8 bases, with 17 bases lying between them. Germline assignment: CDR1 SGHVS and CDR2 FQNEAQ. CDR3 in amino acids: CASSLGLVRSGEKLFF. The CDR3 DNA follows: TGTGCCAGCAGCTTAGGTTTGGTGAGGTCCGGAGAAAAACTGTTTTTT.

This clone was counted a single time. The chain has TRBV28 and TRBJ2-2; 7 bases line up with TRBD1. Trimming took 5 bases from V and 7 from J; bases not matched to a gene: 10. CDR3 length: 15 amino acids. In germline, CDR1 is MDHEN, CDR2 SYDVKM. This CDR3 is CASSRNRGGFGELFF. The CDR3 region has the DNA TGTGCCAGCAGTAGGAACAGGGGTGGGTTCGGGGAGCTGTTTTTT.

This clone was detected only once. This chain links TRBV5-1 with TRBJ1-4; no definite D call. The CDR3 runs 13 residues. V dropped 2 bases and J dropped 6 bases, with 8 bases sitting between them. The V gene's germline CDR1 is SGHRS and CDR2 YFSETQ. The CDR3 DNA is TGCGCCAGCAGCTTAGCCTCGTATGAAAAACTGTTTTTT. It specifies CASSLASYEKLFF.

Only a few counts were recorded for this clone. The chain is built from TRBV2 and TRBJ1-1, with 9 bases aligning to TRBD1. Trimming took 5 bases from V and 4 from J; bases not matched to a gene: 5. Germline V gives CDR1 SNHLY, CDR2 FYNNEI. The CDR3 length is 14 residues. For the CDR3, the DNA is TGTGCCAGCAGTTCTAGGACAGGGGCCACTGAAGCTTTCTTT. It is translated as CASSSRTGATEAFF. The full variable domain, rest sourced from reference TRBV2 and TRBJ1-1, is EPEVTQTPSHQVTQMGQEVILRCVPISNHLYFYWYRQILGQKVEFLVSFYNNEISEKSEIFDDQFSVERPDGSNFTLKIRSTKLEDSAMYFCASSSRTGATEAFFGQGTRLTVV.

The chain recombines TRBV2 with TRBJ1-2, with 8 positions matching TRBD1. V trimming: 9 bases; J trimming: 5 bases; junction bases outside the gene matches: 8. Germline assignment: CDR1 SNHLY and CDR2 FYNNEI. The CDR3 extends over 13 amino acids. The CDR3 DNA sequence: TGTGCCAGTACGTCCGGGACAGGATATGGCTACACCTTC. This codes for CASTSGTGYGYTF.

A note on this clone: Sequence at one end of the junction differs from germline and may be a read error. The chain is built from TRBV14 and TRBJ1-1; the D is unclear. Looked up from germline, CDR1 is SGHDN and CDR2 is FVKESK. There are 14 residues in the CDR3. CDR3: CASSLRSLNTEAFF. DNA for the CDR3: TGTGCCAGCAGCCTCCGTAGCTTGAACACTGAGGCTTTCTTT.

The CDR3 loop reads CASGLGNSNQPQHF. DNA for the CDR3: TGTGCCAGCGGACTGGGAAATAGCAATCAGCCCCAGCATTTT. V usage is TRBV28 and J usage is TRBJ1-5; D not certain. V was pared by 8 bases and J by 0 bases, with 11 bases between. Germline CDR1 and CDR2: MDHEN and SYDVKM. The CDR3 runs to 14 residues. The whole variable domain, remainder taken from reference TRBV28 and TRBJ1-5, is DVKVTQSSRYLVKRTGEKVFLECVQDMDHENMFWYRQDPGLGLRLIYFSYDVKMKEKGDIPEGYSVSREKKERFSLILESASTNQTSMYLCASGLGNSNQPQHFGDGTRLSIL.

The chain combines TRBV2 with TRBJ1-5; TRBD1 agrees at 9 bases. Germline CDR1 reads SNHLY; CDR2 reads FYNNEI. The CDR3 is made up of 15 amino acids. V dropped 6 bases and J dropped 2; count of bases not matched to a gene: 5. The CDR3 region is CASRGGQGGNQPQHF. In nucleotides, the CDR3 is TGTGCCAGCAGGGGGGGACAGGGAGGCAATCAGCCCCAGCATTTT.

The chain is built from TRBV5-6 and TRBJ2-1; D is unresolved. Trimming pared 2 bases from V and 0 bases from J, leaving 6 bases between. This CDR3 contains 14 residues. Germline CDR1 is SGHDT and CDR2 is YYEEEE. This chain's CDR3 is CASSFPSSYNEQFF. Here the CDR3 DNA reads TGTGCCAGCAGCTTCCCTAGCTCCTACAATGAGCAGTTCTTC.

This chain joins TRBV6-2 or TRBV6-3 and TRBJ1-5; maybe TRBD1 (5 bases). The CDR3 covers 17 residues. Germline V gene sequence: CDR1 MNHEY, CDR2 SVGEGT. Trimming pared 5 bases from V and 0 bases from J, leaving 17 bases between. CDR3 residues: CASSNRPATASNQPQHF. The CDR3 DNA reads TGTGCCAGCAGTAACCGACCCGCGACAGCTAGCAATCAGCCCCAGCATTTT.

V gene TRBV5-5 combines with J gene TRBJ2-1; D ambiguous. V lost 0 bases, J lost 7 bases, and 14 bases lay in between. The germline CDR1 and CDR2 sequences are SGHKS and YYEKEE (reference sequence). The CDR3 totals 15 residues. CDR3 in DNA: TGTGCCAGCAGCTTGGATAGGAGTTTATCTAATGAGCAGTTCTTC. Encoded protein: CASSLDRSLSNEQFF.

The V gene is TRBV5-1, the J gene TRBJ1-2; D is possibly TRBD1 (6 bases). Per the germline V gene, CDR1 is SGHRS and CDR2 is YFSETQ. This CDR3 comprises 14 residues. V lost 2 bases to trimming and J lost 4 bases, with 12 bases between them. CDR3 residues: CASSFDTGPYGYTF. The CDR3, as DNA: TGCGCCAGCAGCTTTGACACAGGGCCCTATGGCTACACCTTC.

J is TRBJ2-5 and V is TRBV3-1 (or the pseudogene TRBV3-2); 11 bases match TRBD2. V shed 2 bases, J shed 5 bases, and the junction held 7 bases outside the gene matches. This CDR3 spans 16 amino acids. The V gene's germline CDR1 is LGHDT and CDR2 YNNKEL (reference sequence). CDR3 protein: CASSQISGGAGETQYF. For the CDR3, the DNA is TGTGCCAGCAGCCAAATTAGCGGGGGGGCCGGCGAGACCCAGTACTTC.

V usage is TRBV28 and J usage is TRBJ2-3; D remains unclear. This CDR3 spans 11 amino acids. V lost 2 bases to trimming and J lost 5 bases, with 2 bases between them. The germline gives CDR1 MDHEN, CDR2 SYDVKM. The CDR3 protein is CASSLQDTQYF. The CDR3 coding sequence is TGTGCCAGCAGTTTACAAGATACGCAGTATTTT. The entire variable domain, with the rest obtained from reference TRBV28 and TRBJ2-3, is as follows: DVKVTQSSRYLVKRTGEKVFLECVQDMDHENMFWYRQDPGLGLRLIYFSYDVKMKEKGDIPEGYSVSREKKERFSLILESASTNQTSMYLCASSLQDTQYFGPGTRLTVL.